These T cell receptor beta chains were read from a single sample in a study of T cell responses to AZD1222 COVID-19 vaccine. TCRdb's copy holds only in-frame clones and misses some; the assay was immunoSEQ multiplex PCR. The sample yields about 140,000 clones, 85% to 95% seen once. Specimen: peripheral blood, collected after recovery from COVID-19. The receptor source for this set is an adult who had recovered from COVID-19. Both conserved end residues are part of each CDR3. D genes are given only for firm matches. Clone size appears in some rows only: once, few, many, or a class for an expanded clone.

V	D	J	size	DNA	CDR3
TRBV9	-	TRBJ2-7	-	TGTGCCAGCAGCGTAGCGGTGGGGTTTGGCGAGCAGTACTTC	CASSVAVGFGEQYF
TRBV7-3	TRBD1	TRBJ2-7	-	TGTGCCAGCAGCTTGACAGGGGCGGGATCCTACGAGCAGTACTTC	CASSLTGAGSYEQYF
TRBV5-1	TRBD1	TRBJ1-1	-	TGCGCCAGCAGCTTGGAGGGCCCCACAGGGGAGAACACTGAAGCTTTCTTT	CASSLEGPTGENTEAFF
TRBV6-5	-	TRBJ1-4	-	TGTGCCAGCAGCCGACCCTTTGGTGAAAAACTGTTTTTT	CASSRPFGEKLFF
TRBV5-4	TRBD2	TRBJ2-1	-	TGTGCCAGCAGCGAGGGACTATCTAGCTCCTACAATGAGCAGTTCTTC	CASSEGLSSSYNEQFF
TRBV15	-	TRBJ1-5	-	TGTGCCACCAGCACAGGTAGCAATCAGCCCCAGCATTTT	CATSTGSNQPQHF
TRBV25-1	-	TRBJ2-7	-	TGTGCCAGCAGTGACGATAGGGGGTTCCACGACGACGAGCAGTACTTC	CASSDDRGFHDDEQYF
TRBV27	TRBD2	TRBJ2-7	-	TGTGCCAGCAGCCGGGGAATAGCGGGGTACGAGCAGTACTTC	CASSRGIAGYEQYF
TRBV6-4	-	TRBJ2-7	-	TGTGCCAGCAGTGGAGGTAGCGGTAGCCAGGTTCGTTACGAGCAGTACTTC	CASSGGSGSQVRYEQYF
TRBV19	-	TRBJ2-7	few	TGTGCCAGTAGTTTCGACAGACACTACGAGCAGTACTTC	CASSFDRHYEQYF
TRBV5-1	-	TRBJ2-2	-	TGCGCCAGCAGCTTGAGCGTCTCTACCGGGGAGCTGTTTTTT	CASSLSVSTGELFF
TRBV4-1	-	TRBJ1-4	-	TGCGCCAGCAGCCTCCGATCGGGGGGGCTGAATGAAAAACTGTTTTTT	CASSLRSGGLNEKLFF
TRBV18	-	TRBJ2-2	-	TGTGCCAGCTCAAAAGACCTCACCGGGGAGCTGTTTTTT	CASSKDLTGELFF
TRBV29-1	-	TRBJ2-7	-	TGCAGCGTTGAAAGGGGGGAGGGCGTTTACGAGCAGTACTTC	CSVERGEGVYEQYF
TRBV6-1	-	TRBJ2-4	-	TGTGCCAGCAGTGTAACTCTGTCGGGAGCCAAAAACATTCAGTACTTC	CASSVTLSGAKNIQYF
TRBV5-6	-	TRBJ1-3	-	TGTGCCAGCAGCTTGATGGGACGGAACTCTGGAAACACCATATATTTT	CASSLMGRNSGNTIYF
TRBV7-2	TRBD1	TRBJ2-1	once	TGTGCCAGCAGCCCGATTATTACCCAGACAGGGATCTGGTATGAGCAGTTCTTC	CASSPIITQTGIWYEQFF
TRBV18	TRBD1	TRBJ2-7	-	TGTGCCAGCTCGCTGGGACAGGGGGCCTACGAGCAGTACTTC	CASSLGQGAYEQYF
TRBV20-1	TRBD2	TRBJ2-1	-	TGCAGTGCCAGTAGAGGTCGGCTAGCGGGAGGGAGGTTCAATGAGCAGTTCTTC	CSASRGRLAGGRFNEQFF
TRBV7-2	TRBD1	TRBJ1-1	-	TGTGCCAGCAGCGCAGGGGGAATGAACACTGAAGCTTTCTTT	CASSAGGMNTEAFF
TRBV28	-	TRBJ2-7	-	TGTGCCAGCAGGCATGGGACGACTTTGGACGAGCAGTACTTC	CASRHGTTLDEQYF
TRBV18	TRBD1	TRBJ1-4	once	TGTGCCAGCTCACAGGACAGGTCTAATGAAAAACTGTTTTTT	CASSQDRSNEKLFF
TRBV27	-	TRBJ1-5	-	TGTGCCAGCAGTTCTACAGGGCCCTATAGCAATCAGCCCCAGCATTTT	CASSSTGPYSNQPQHF
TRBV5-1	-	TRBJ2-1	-	TGCGCCAGCGTGAACAATGAGCAGTTCTTC	CASVNNEQFF
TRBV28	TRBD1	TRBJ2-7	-	TGTGCCAGCAGCTCCCCGGGACAGGGCTCATACGAGCAGTACTTC	CASSSPGQGSYEQYF
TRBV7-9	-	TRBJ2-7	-	TGTGCCAGCAGCTTAGAGTTCGGTAGCGAGACCTACGAGCAGTACTTC	CASSLEFGSETYEQYF
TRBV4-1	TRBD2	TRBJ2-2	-	TGCGCCAGCAGCCAACCGGGAGGGGCGAACACCGGGGAGCTGTTTTTT	CASSQPGGANTGELFF
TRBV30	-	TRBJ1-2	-	TGTGCCTGGAGTGTAGCGGGGGGAACCTATGGCTACACCTTC	CAWSVAGGTYGYTF
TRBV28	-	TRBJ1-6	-	TGTGCCAGCAGCCCCGCCCGCCCCATAACCCTCCACTTT	CASSPARPITLHF
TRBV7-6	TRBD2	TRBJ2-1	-	TGTGCCAGCAGCTTAGTTTTTAAGCGGGGCAATGAGCAGTTCTTC	CASSLVFKRGNEQFF
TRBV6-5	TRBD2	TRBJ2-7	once	TGTGCCAGCAGTTCGGCTAGCGGCTCCTACGAGCAGTACTTC	CASSSASGSYEQYF
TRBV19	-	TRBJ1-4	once	TGTGCCAGTAGTATCAAACAGGGCCCTAATGAAAAACTGTTTTTT	CASSIKQGPNEKLFF
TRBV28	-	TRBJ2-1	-	TGTGCCAGCAGTTTTATCCTAGCGTTGACTGAATACAATGAGCAGTTCTTC	CASSFILALTEYNEQFF
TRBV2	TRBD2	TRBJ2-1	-	TGTGCCAGCAGCAAGCGGGAGAGTGGCAATGAGCAGTTCTTC	CASSKRESGNEQFF
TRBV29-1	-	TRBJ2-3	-	TGCAGCGGGGGGGACAACTCCCTTCGCACAGATACGCAGTATTTT	CSGGDNSLRTDTQYF
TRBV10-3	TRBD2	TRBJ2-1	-	TGTGCCATCAGTGAGTTACAAACTAGCGTGACCTACAATGAGCAGTTCTTC	CAISELQTSVTYNEQFF
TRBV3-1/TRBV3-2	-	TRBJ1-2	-	TGTGCCAGCAGCTTCGCAGGGGACTATGGCTACACCTTC	CASSFAGDYGYTF
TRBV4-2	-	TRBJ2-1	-	TGTGCCAGCAGCCAAGATCGTGCCAATGAGCAGTTCTTC	CASSQDRANEQFF
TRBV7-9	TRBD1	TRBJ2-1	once	TGTGCCAGCAGGGGGGACAGGGGGACGCCCTACAATGAGCAGTTCTTC	CASRGDRGTPYNEQFF
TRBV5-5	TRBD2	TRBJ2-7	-	TGTGCCAGCAGCTGGGGACTAGCGGGAGTTGACGAGCAGTACTTC	CASSWGLAGVDEQYF
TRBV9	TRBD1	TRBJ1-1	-	TGTGCCAGCAGCGTAGTCCCAGACAGGGGAGGTGGGAACACTGAAGCTTTCTTT	CASSVVPDRGGGNTEAFF
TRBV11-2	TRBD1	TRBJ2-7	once	TGTGCCAGCAGCCAAGGTCATCGGACAGGGGGCGGCGAGCAGTACTTC	CASSQGHRTGGGEQYF